This passage covers 9 T cell receptor beta chains from one sample sequenced in a study of T-cell memory formation after mild COVID-19. Each CDR3 protein is one row after TCRdb ran MiXCR on the 5' RACE reads. Seen here are around 130,000 distinct CDR3 sequences, 16% observed once, and the top ten hold over 11%. The sequenced material came from PBMCs or a T cell subset sorted from them (not recorded which). The receptors derive from an adult woman who had mild COVID-19 (a few samples of this study predate the infection). Cell type and time point are not known.

The CDR3 loop is CASSLTGTIETGELFF. The CDR3 DNA sequence: TGTGCCAGCAGCCTAACCGGGACAATAGAGACCGGGGAGCTGTTTTTT. The chain has TRBV12-3 or TRBV12-4 and TRBJ2-2, with D possibly TRBD1 on 6 matching bases. CDR3 length: 16 amino acids. Trimming shortened V by 6 bases and J by 5 bases, and 19 bases separated the two germline ends.

The rearrangement links TRBV14 to TRBJ1-2; TRBD1 is a possible D gene (5 bases). The CDR3 is 15 amino acids. Trimming shortened V by 1 base and J by 4 bases, and 13 bases separated the two germline ends. Germline values: CDR1 SGHDN, CDR2 FVKESK. For the CDR3, the DNA is TGTGCCAGCAGCCAAGGGGCAGGGTTTGTCTATGGCTACACCTTC. It encodes CASSQGAGFVYGYTF.

This clonotype has just a few counts. This chain connects TRBV6-5 to TRBJ2-2; TRBD2 matches 10 bases. V gave up 6 bases and J gave up 6 bases; unmatched junction bases: 16. Germline CDR1 and CDR2: MNHEY and SVGAGI. CDR3 size: 18 residues. CDR3 sequence reads: CASRPISGLARIAGELFF. CDR3 coding DNA: TGTGCCAGCAGGCCGATATCGGGACTAGCGAGAATCGCCGGGGAGCTGTTTTTT.

This rearrangement joins TRBV20-1 to TRBJ2-5, with 8 bases matching TRBD2. The ends lost 2 bases at V and 7 bases at J; junction bases unmatched: 9. The CDR3 runs 14 residues. CDR1 DFQATT and CDR2 SNEGSKA come from the germline V gene (reference sequence). CDR3 nucleotides: TGCAGTGCTAGACTTAGCGGGGTATTTGGGACCCAGTACTTC. Protein product: CSARLSGVFGTQYF.

This clonotype was found a few times. The chain is built from TRBV6-5 and TRBJ2-5; D might be TRBD2 (6 bases). Germline lookup yields CDR1 MNHEY and CDR2 SVGAGI. CDR3 length: 16 residues. V was cut by 1 base and J by 5 bases, with 17 bases left in between. DNA for the CDR3: TGTGCCAGCAGTTACTATGGGGGGACCCCGCGGGAGACCCAGTACTTC. It encodes CASSYYGGTPRETQYF.

This clonotype was counted only a few times. CDR3 in amino acids: CSVDSTGYNEQFF. CDR3 sequence (DNA): TGCAGCGTTGATTCGACAGGCTACAATGAGCAGTTCTTC. The rearrangement joins TRBV29-1 to TRBJ2-1, with a tentative D call TRBD1 (6 bases). V lost 3 bases to trimming and J lost 3 bases, with 9 bases between them. This CDR3 region has 13 residues. Germline CDR1 reads SQVTM; CDR2 reads ANQGSEA.

The chain is built from TRBV15 and TRBJ2-1; 12 positions match TRBD1. Germline-derived CDR1 and CDR2 are LNHNV and YYDKDF (reference sequence). The CDR3 loop spans 15 amino acids. Losses at the gene ends were 3 bases for V and 9 bases for J; bases not matched to a gene: 6. The CDR3 DNA is TGTGCCACCAGCAGGCCGGGACAGGGGGCAGGTGAGCAGTTCTTC. This gives the protein CATSRPGQGAGEQFF.

The chain recombines TRBV7-8 with TRBJ2-1; 7 bases align to TRBD1. The CDR3 sequence is 15 residues long. V shed 5 bases and J 6 bases; nucleotides not matched to a gene: 10. The germline CDR1 and CDR2 sequences are SGHVS and FQNEAQ. The CDR3 sequence is CASSTQTGFGNEQFF. The CDR3 DNA follows: TGTGCCAGCAGCACTCAGACAGGGTTTGGCAATGAGCAGTTCTTC.

This clonotype was detected ten times or more. V is TRBV19 and J is TRBJ2-5, with 8 bases aligning to TRBD2. Germline CDR1 reads LNHDA; CDR2 reads SQIVND (reference sequence). The V and J ends lost 6 bases and 1 base, in that order; junction bases with no gene match: 1. The CDR3 is made up of 13 amino acids. The DNA for the CDR3 is TGTGCCAGTAGCGGGGGGGCCCAAGAGACCCAGTACTTC. Its protein is CASSGGAQETQYF.